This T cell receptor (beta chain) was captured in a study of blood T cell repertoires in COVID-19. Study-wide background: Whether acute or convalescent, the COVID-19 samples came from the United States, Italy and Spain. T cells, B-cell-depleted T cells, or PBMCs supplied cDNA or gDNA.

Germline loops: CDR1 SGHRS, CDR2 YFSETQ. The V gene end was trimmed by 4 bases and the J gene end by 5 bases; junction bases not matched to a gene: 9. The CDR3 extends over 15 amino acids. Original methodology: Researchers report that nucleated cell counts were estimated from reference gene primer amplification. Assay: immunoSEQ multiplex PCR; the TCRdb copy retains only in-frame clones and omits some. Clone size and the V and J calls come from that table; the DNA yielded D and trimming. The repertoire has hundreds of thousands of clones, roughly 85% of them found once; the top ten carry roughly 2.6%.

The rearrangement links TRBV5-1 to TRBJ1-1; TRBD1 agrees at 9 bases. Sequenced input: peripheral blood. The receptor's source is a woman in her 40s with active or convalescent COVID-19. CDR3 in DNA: TGCGCCAGCAGCGACGGGACAGGGAAGAGTACTGAAGCTTTCTTT. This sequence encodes CASSDGTGKSTEAFF.